This T cell receptor beta chain was profiled in a study of cytomegalovirus exposure and HLA in healthy donors. This CDR3 has 14 amino acids. The germline gives CDR1 MNHNY, CDR2 SVGAGI (reference sequence). The V and J ends lost 8 bases and 8 bases, in that order; junction bases with no gene match: 10. PCR used 60 Vbeta primers and 13 Jbeta primers. Repertoires were generated with immunoSEQ multiplex PCR, while TCRdb's copy carries only in-frame clones and drops some. The profile shows approximately 93,000 clones, around three quarters of them singletons. V is TRBV6-6 and J is TRBJ1-4, with 8 positions matching TRBD1. This TCR was recovered from a male donor in good health and CMV-seropositive. Sequencing was performed on PBMCs. This CDR3 reads CASAGGTGAEKLFF. The CDR3 DNA is TGTGCCAGCGCAGGAGGGACAGGCGCCGAAAAACTGTTTTTT.